These 8 T cell receptor beta chains originate from one sample sequenced in a study of technical replicates of blood from several donors. Profiling relied on immunoSEQ multiplex PCR, and the TCRdb table lists in-frame clones only, not all of them. The sample lists roughly 76,000 clones; around 94% were seen once. Sequencing was performed on T cells isolated from PBMCs. These receptors all come from a human donor in good health.

The chain combines TRBV9 with TRBJ1-2; D is uncertain. V was trimmed by 0 bases and J by 3 bases, leaving 15 bases between them. The CDR3 spans 16 residues. Germline V gives CDR1 SGDLS, CDR2 YYNGEE. CDR3 loop: CASSVAIAATYYGYTF. The CDR3 DNA follows: TGTGCCAGCAGCGTAGCGATCGCGGCAACCTACTATGGCTACACCTTC.

V usage is TRBV7-8 and J usage is TRBJ2-3; D is perhaps TRBD1 (6 bases). Germline CDR1 is SGHVS and CDR2 is FQNEAQ. CDR3 length equals 16 residues. V was shortened by 0 bases and J by 2 bases, with 12 bases between the two germline ends. CDR3 in amino acids: CASSLARGLVTDTQYF. The CDR3 region has the DNA TGTGCCAGCAGCTTAGCGAGGGGGTTAGTCACAGATACGCAGTATTTT.

V gene TRBV15 combines with J gene TRBJ1-2; D ambiguous. Trimming pared 5 bases from V and 6 bases from J, leaving 13 bases between. This CDR3 is built from 13 residues. The V gene's germline CDR1 is LNHNV and CDR2 YYDKDF (reference sequence). The CDR3 sequence is CATSSRRGNGYTF. The CDR3, as DNA: TGTGCCACCAGCTCCCGCCGCGGTAATGGCTACACCTTC.

The chain recombines TRBV13 with TRBJ2-7; 8 bases agree with TRBD2. Looked up from germline, CDR1 is PRHDT and CDR2 is FYEKMQ (reference sequence). The CDR3 runs to 16 residues. V dropped 5 bases and J dropped 3; count of bases not matched to a gene: 12. This chain's CDR3 is CASSSRTSPLLYEQYF. DNA for the CDR3: TGTGCCAGCAGCAGCCGGACTAGCCCACTCCTCTACGAGCAGTACTTC.

The gene calls are TRBV7-6 and TRBJ1-3; TRBD1 might be the D (5 bases). With 5 bases removed from V and 0 bases from J, the gap between germline ends came to 8 bases. Per the germline V gene, CDR1 is SGHVS and CDR2 is FNYEAQ. The CDR3 sequence is 14 residues long. CDR3 protein: CASSVDSSGNTIYF. CDR3 sequence (DNA): TGTGCCAGCAGCGTAGACAGCTCTGGAAACACCATATATTTT.

This clone was counted between two and nine times. This chain's CDR3 is CASSPLGTSGGEQYF. Here the CDR3 DNA reads TGTGCCAGCAGCCCCCTTGGGACTAGCGGAGGCGAGCAGTACTTC. The chain links TRBV7-2 to TRBJ2-7; 11 positions match TRBD2. The germline gives CDR1 SGHTA, CDR2 FQGNSA. This CDR3 has 15 residues. Trimming took 5 bases from V and 6 from J; bases not matched to a gene: 9.

This chain links TRBV19 with TRBJ1-2; TRBD1 might be the D (6 bases). V lost 2 bases, J lost 0 bases, and 10 bases lay in between. Germline V CDR1 and CDR2: LNHDA, SQIVND (reference sequence). The CDR3 is made up of 15 amino acids. The DNA for the CDR3 is TGTGCCAGTAGTATAAGAGGACAGTCTAACTATGGCTACACCTTC. The encoded protein is CASSIRGQSNYGYTF.

Here the CDR3 DNA reads TGTGCCAGCAGCCAAAGTAGGGACTACCAAGAGACCCAGTACTTC. Encoded protein: CASSQSRDYQETQYF. The chain employs TRBV14 and TRBJ2-5; possible D gene TRBD2, 6 bases. The CDR3 is 15 residues long. The V gene lost 2 bases and the J gene lost 0 bases, with 10 bases spanning the gap. CDR1 and CDR2 (germline): SGHDN, FVKESK. The complete variable domain, with remaining parts taken from reference TRBV14 and TRBJ2-5, reads EAGVTQFPSHSVIEKGQTVTLRCDPISGHDNLYWYRRVMGKEIKFLLHFVKESKQDESGMPNNRFLAERTGGTYSTLKVQPAELEDSGVYFCASSQSRDYQETQYFGPGTRLLVL.